The rows below give T cell receptor beta chains drawn from one sample of a study of T cells in Graves' hyperthyroidism and ophthalmopathy. TCRdb redid the calling of the multiplex PCR reads with MiXCR, one entry per CDR3 protein. The sample shows some 560,000 distinct CDR3 sequences, approximately 15% of them seen only once. The sequenced sample consisted of blood. The receptor source for this set is a woman aged 40 to 50 with Graves' hyperthyroidism. CDR3s include the opening cysteine and the closing phenylalanine or tryptophan. A D gene is named only where the DNA matches it firmly. The listing skips clone size in some rows; elsewhere it reads once, few, many or a size class.

D	J	V	size	CDR3	DNA
NA	TRBJ1-3	TRBV6-1	once	CASSTETTSGNTIYF	TGTGCCAGCAGTACAGAAACGACGTCTGGAAACACCATATATTTT
TRBD1	TRBJ2-6	TRBV9	few	CASRPGVTGEAGLTF	TGTGCCAGCAGGCCAGGGGTTACAGGGGAAGCTGGGCTGACTTTC
NA	TRBJ2-3	TRBV7-2	many	CASSFLARGTDTQYF	TGTGCCAGCAGCTTTCTGGCACGGGGCACAGATACGCAGTATTTT
TRBD1	TRBJ1-1	TRBV7-9	NA	CTSSLSGTGEATEAFF	TGTACCAGCAGCTTATCCGGGACAGGGGAAGCCACTGAAGCTTTCTTT
TRBD2	TRBJ2-1	TRBV24-1	NA	CATSDHPSGRARSSYNEQFF	TGTGCCACCAGTGACCATCCCAGCGGGAGAGCGAGGAGCTCCTACAATGAGCAGTTCTTC
TRBD1	TRBJ2-7	TRBV11-1	many	CASTSDRDRGLDEQYF	TGTGCCAGCACCTCAGACCGGGACAGGGGCTTGGACGAGCAGTACTTC
NA	TRBJ1-4	TRBV5-1	few	CASSLLRGVDEKLFF	TGCGCCAGCAGCTTACTCAGGGGTGTTGACGAAAAACTGTTTTTT
NA	TRBJ1-5	TRBV2	many	CASSESRNQPQHF	TGTGCCAGCAGTGAATCCAGGAATCAGCCCCAGCATTTT
NA	TRBJ2-1	TRBV10-2	many	CASSESASGDPYNEQFF	TGCGCCAGCAGTGAGTCGGCATCCGGTGACCCCTACAATGAGCAGTTCTTC
NA	TRBJ1-4	TRBV5-5	many	CASRTGGSEKLFF	TGTGCCAGCAGGACGGGGGGGAGCGAAAAACTGTTTTTT
TRBD1	TRBJ2-3	TRBV10-3	many	CAISGQGQDTQYF	TGTGCCATCAGTGGACAGGGTCAAGATACGCAGTATTTT
NA	TRBJ2-3	TRBV12-3/TRBV12-4	many	CASRRQVQGIRDTQYF	TGTGCCAGCAGGCGCCAAGTGCAGGGAATTCGAGATACGCAGTATTTT
TRBD2	TRBJ2-7	TRBV29-1	NA	CSVGGASGGSLYEQYF	TGCAGCGTTGGGGGGGCTAGCGGGGGTAGCTTATACGAGCAGTACTTC
TRBD2	TRBJ2-3	TRBV10-3	many	CAISPGTSGVADTQYF	TGTGCCATCAGCCCCGGGACTAGCGGGGTTGCAGATACGCAGTATTTT
NA	TRBJ2-3	TRBV20-1	NA	CSASLVAQGWAFGSGTQYF	TGCAGTGCTAGCTTAGTGGCACAGGGTTGGGCTTTTGGGTCAGGTACGCAGTATTTT
NA	TRBJ2-1	TRBV2	many	CASREINYNEQFF	TGTGCCAGCAGGGAGATTAATTACAATGAGCAGTTCTTC
TRBD1	TRBJ1-4	TRBV27	many	CASSQYGQGGWKLFF	TGTGCCAGCAGTCAGTATGGACAGGGGGGTTGGAAACTGTTTTTT
NA	TRBJ2-3	TRBV18	many	CASSHFPTDTDTQYF	TGTGCCAGCTCGCATTTCCCGACGGACACAGATACGCAGTATTTT
TRBD2	TRBJ2-1	TRBV6-1	few	CASRLSGRATSEQFF	TGTGCCAGCAGACTCAGCGGGAGGGCGACTAGTGAGCAGTTCTTC
NA	TRBJ1-5	TRBV30	few	CAWSDPGKSSAQHF	TGTGCCTGGAGTGACCCGGGGAAGAGTTCGGCCCAGCATTTT
TRBD2	TRBJ2-1	TRBV19	NA	CASSIDRTSGGYNEQFF	TGTGCCAGTAGTATAGACCGGACTAGCGGGGGATACAATGAGCAGTTCTTC
TRBD1	TRBJ2-5	TRBV29-1	NA	CSVAGTGGQETQYF	TGCAGCGTTGCCGGGACAGGGGGCCAAGAGACCCAGTACTTC
NA	TRBJ2-7	TRBV29-1	NA	CSVEDGIFSYEQYF	TGCAGCGTTGAAGACGGGATCTTCTCCTACGAGCAGTACTTC
TRBD1	TRBJ2-7	TRBV5-1	many	CASSSGQAPEQYF	TGCGCCAGCAGCTCGGGACAGGCCCCCGAGCAGTACTTC
NA	TRBJ2-1	TRBV2	many	CASKEWGPVGNEQFF	TGTGCCAGCAAGGAATGGGGGCCCGTGGGCAATGAGCAGTTCTTC
TRBD1	TRBJ1-1	TRBV20-1	many	CSALRDRDTEAFF	TGCAGTGCTCTCCGGGACAGGGACACTGAAGCTTTCTTT
NA	TRBJ2-2	TRBV28	many	CASSFVRTGELFF	TGTGCCAGCAGTTTCGTGCGCACCGGGGAGCTGTTTTTT
TRBD2	TRBJ2-1	TRBV7-3	many	CASSLMSGGANEQFF	TGTGCCAGCAGCTTAATGAGCGGGGGAGCAAATGAGCAGTTCTTC
TRBD2	TRBJ2-1	TRBV29-1	many	CSANSGTRDYEQFF	TGCAGCGCCAACTCCGGGACTAGGGACTATGAGCAGTTCTTC
NA	TRBJ1-1	TRBV12-3/TRBV12-4	many	CASTIGLNTEAFF	TGTGCCAGTACCATAGGATTAAACACTGAAGCTTTCTTT
NA	TRBJ1-3	TRBV7-9	many	CASSLDRLENTIYF	TGTGCCAGCAGCTTAGACAGACTGGAAAACACCATATATTTT
NA	TRBJ1-1	TRBV19	NA	CASSMMSGPWDTEAFF	TGTGCCAGTAGTATGATGTCAGGTCCTTGGGACACTGAAGCTTTCTTT
NA	TRBJ2-7	TRBV5-5	NA	CASSRSGGAGYEQYF	TGTGCCAGCAGCAGGAGTGGGGGCGCAGGCTACGAGCAGTACTTC
TRBD1	TRBJ1-6	TRBV20-1	many	CSARETGDSPLHF	TGCAGTGCTAGAGAGACAGGGGATTCACCCCTCCACTTT
NA	TRBJ2-3	TRBV7-9	many	CASSFFPGFNTDTQYF	TGTGCCAGCAGCTTCTTTCCGGGCTTTAACACAGATACGCAGTATTTT
TRBD2	TRBJ2-7	TRBV7-2	many	CASSLVLAGPYEQYF	TGTGCCAGCAGCTTAGTACTAGCGGGACCTTACGAGCAGTACTTC
NA	TRBJ2-7	TRBV20-1	NA	CSARFTGTLPSYEQYF	TGCAGTGCCCGTTTTACCGGGACGCTCCCTTCCTACGAGCAGTACTTC
NA	TRBJ1-1	TRBV29-1	many	CSVDPGANTEAFF	TGCAGCGTTGATCCGGGGGCGAACACTGAAGCTTTCTTT
TRBD1	TRBJ2-7	TRBV7-9	NA	CASSLGVPGTVISEQYF	TGTGCCAGCAGCTTAGGCGTTCCCGGGACAGTTATCTCTGAGCAGTACTTC
TRBD2	TRBJ2-3	TRBV6-1	NA	CASSEGLAGVFFQQYF	TGTGCCAGCAGTGAAGGTCTAGCGGGAGTCTTTTTCCAGCAGTATTTT
TRBD2	TRBJ2-3	TRBV2	many	CASSSSGIRWDTQYF	TGTGCCAGCAGCTCTAGCGGGATCAGATGGGATACGCAGTATTTT
NA	TRBJ1-5	TRBV11-3	NA	CASSFLRGSNQPQHF	TGTGCCAGCAGCTTTCTACGGGGGAGCAATCAGCCCCAGCATTTT
TRBD1	TRBJ1-6	TRBV29-1	NA	CSGVPGQGLSSYNSPLHF	TGCAGCGGCGTTCCGGGACAGGGCTTGAGCTCCTATAATTCACCCCTCCACTTT
NA	TRBJ2-1	TRBV20-1	many	CSATTGRVYNEQFF	TGCAGTGCTACTACCGGGAGAGTCTACAATGAGCAGTTCTTC
TRBD1	TRBJ2-1	TRBV5-1	many	CASSPRDRENNEQFF	TGCGCCAGCAGTCCGAGGGACAGGGAGAACAATGAGCAGTTCTTC
NA	TRBJ1-3	TRBV7-9	NA	CASSLDASSGNTIYF	TGTGCCAGCAGCTTAGATGCCAGCTCTGGAAACACCATATATTTT
TRBD2	TRBJ2-3	TRBV28	many	CASSSLAGVGDTQYF	TGTGCCAGCAGCTCACTAGCGGGAGTTGGGGATACGCAGTATTTT
NA	TRBJ2-7	TRBV28	NA	CASWGGFPYEQYF	TGTGCCAGCTGGGGTGGATTCCCCTACGAGCAGTATTTC
NA	TRBJ1-1	TRBV7-9	many	CASSFEGVGTEAFF	TGTGCCAGCAGCTTCGAGGGCGTAGGGACTGAAGCTTTCTTT
TRBD2	TRBJ2-5	TRBV20-1	few	CSARTSGILQETQYF	TGCAGTGCTAGGACTAGCGGGATACTGCAAGAGACCCAGTACTTC
NA	TRBJ2-7	TRBV7-3	NA	CASSLGTPHEQYF	TGTGCCAGCAGTCTCGGGACCCCACACGAGCAGTACTTC
TRBD2	TRBJ2-2	TRBV6-2/TRBV6-3	NA	CASSYGRVGNTGELFF	TGTGCCAGCAGTTACGGGAGGGTTGGGAACACCGGGGAGCTGTTTTTT